The 27 T cell receptor beta chains below all came from one sample that was sequenced in a study of human T cells and chemical hapten exposure. TCRdb itself ran the RACE reads through MiXCR, one entry per CDR3 protein. The profile covers about 110,000 distinct CDR3 sequences, with less than 35% appearing a single time and 2.5% to 3% taken by the ten largest. Time point noted: patch test 3, about 24 weeks after DPC sensitization. Treatment denoted: therapeutic diphenylcyclopropenone sensitization with weekly scalp DPC. The sequenced sample was whole blood, obtained in connection with sensitization to the hapten diphenylcyclopropenone (DPC). Source of these receptors: a man aged 40-50 years with alopecia areata. Some clones in this sample may be carry-over from other donors' samples.

This chain links TRBV5-1 with TRBJ2-7; 10 bases are shared with TRBD2. CDR3 length: 14 residues. V was clipped by 4 bases and J by 5 bases; unmatched bases: 6. Germline CDR1 and CDR2: SGHRS and YFSETQ. CDR3 nucleotides: TGCGCCAGCAGCCCAGCGGGAGGGCCCCACGAGCAGTACTTC. It specifies CASSPAGGPHEQYF.

The rearrangement joins TRBV7-6 to TRBJ2-3; a weak D match, TRBD2 (5 bases). The CDR3 extends over 12 amino acids. V was shortened by 1 base and J by 9 bases, with 8 bases between the two germline ends. Germline-derived CDR1 and CDR2 are SGHVS and FNYEAQ. CDR3 nucleotides: TGTGCCAGCAGCTTAGAAGCGGCCACGCAGTATTTT. Translation gives CASSLEAATQYF.

The J gene is TRBJ1-1, the V gene TRBV6-1; D is possibly TRBD1 (5 bases). Germline V gene data show CDR1 as MNHNS and CDR2 as SASEGT. CDR3 length: 15 residues. Deletions cut 5 bases from V and 1 base from J, with 14 bases between. CDR3 protein: CASSRLQASNTEAFF. The CDR3 bases are TGTGCCAGCAGTCGGTTACAGGCGTCGAACACTGAAGCTTTCTTT.

The rearrangement uses TRBV12-3 or TRBV12-4 and TRBJ2-7; D not certain. Trimming took 5 bases from V and 6 from J, leaving 14 bases between them. The CDR3 consists of 13 residues. The CDR3 here is CASSQKWLGEQYV. The DNA of the CDR3 is TGTGCCAGCAGTCAAAAGTGGCTAGGCGAGCAGTACGTC.

This clonotype was observed a few times. This sequence joins TRBV6-1 and TRBJ2-5; 8 bases agree with TRBD2. Germline CDR1 is MNHNS and CDR2 is SASEGT. CDR3 length: 15 residues. J gave up 5 bases and V 2 bases, and 7 bases lay outside the gene matches. CDR3 in amino acids: CASSEFGGVRETQYF. CDR3 nucleotides: TGTGCCAGCAGTGAATTCGGGGGGGTTCGGGAGACCCAGTACTTC.

The chain couples TRBV9 to TRBJ1-4, with 9 bases fitting TRBD1. The germline CDR1 and CDR2 sequences are SGDLS and YYNGEE. The V gene end was trimmed by 4 bases and the J gene end by 7 bases; junction bases not matched to a gene: 8. The CDR3 covers 15 residues. The CDR3 here is CASSPRQGEGEKLFF. Written as DNA, the CDR3 is TGTGCCAGCAGCCCCCGACAGGGGGAGGGTGAAAAACTGTTTTTT.

This clonotype was recorded a few times. The CDR3 nucleotides read TGTGCCAGCAGTTTCGTCGTGGCGGGGAACACTGAAGCTTTCTTT. Protein: CASSFVVAGNTEAFF. This chain uses TRBV28 with TRBJ1-1; D is ambiguous. Germline assignment: CDR1 MDHEN and CDR2 SYDVKM. The CDR3 is 15 amino acids. V dropped 3 bases and J dropped 1 base, with 12 bases sitting between them.

A single count supports this clonotype. One junction end does not reproduce the germline sequence, and a read error may be involved. CDR3 in amino acids: CSARGQAGNTMYF. The DNA of the CDR3 is TGCAGTGCTAGGGGACAGGCTGGAAACACCATGTATTTT. The chain employs TRBV20-1 and TRBJ1-3, with 8 bases fitting TRBD1. Germline V gives CDR1 DFQATT, CDR2 SNEGSKA (reference sequence). This CDR3 comprises 13 residues.

This clonotype is judged medium-sized (0.01 to 0.1%). The V call is TRBV5-1, the J call TRBJ2-7; D is uncertain. V dropped 1 base and J dropped 4 bases, with 12 bases sitting between them. This CDR3 is built from 14 residues. Germline V gives CDR1 SGHRS, CDR2 YFSETQ. The CDR3 nucleotides are TGCGCCAGCAGCTTGATCGTAGGAAGATACGAGCAGTACTTC. It is translated as CASSLIVGRYEQYF.

This sequence joins TRBV12-3 or TRBV12-4 and TRBJ1-1; D not resolved. The CDR3 spans 13 residues. Trimming took off 3 bases at V and 8 bases at J, with 13 bases between the two ends. In DNA, the CDR3 is TGTGCCAGCAGTTTCCTCGTGGGGAGGGAAGCTTTCTTT. Its protein is CASSFLVGREAFF.

In its sample, this clonotype was seen a few times. The chain joins TRBV28 to TRBJ2-7; TRBD2 is a possible D gene (6 bases). Trimming removed 2 bases from V and 3 bases from J, with 11 bases in between. The germline V gene has CDR1 MDHEN and CDR2 SYDVKM. This CDR3 is built from 14 residues. CDR3 in amino acids: CASSLGGGDYEQYV. CDR3 sequence (DNA): TGTGCCAGCAGTTTAGGAGGAGGGGACTACGAGCAGTACGTC.

CDR3 DNA sequence: TGTGCCAGCAGCCTAATACCCGGAGCCCCGTTCTTC. As protein: CASSLIPGAPFF. V is TRBV7-2 and J is TRBJ2-1; D call uncertain. V lost 5 bases to trimming and J lost 15 bases, with 17 bases between them. CDR3 length: 12 amino acids. Per the germline V gene, CDR1 is SGHTA and CDR2 is FQGNSA.

This clonotype was seen more than once but under ten times. The chain links TRBV7-9 to TRBJ2-3; D remains ambiguous. Per germline, CDR1 SEHNR and CDR2 FQNEAQ (reference sequence). The V end lost 2 bases, the J end lost 4 bases, and 4 bases lay between the germline ends. The CDR3 runs 12 residues. The CDR3 is CASSLRPDTQYF. The CDR3 DNA follows: TGTGCCAGCAGCTTAAGGCCAGATACGCAGTATTTT.

The rearrangement joins TRBV21-1 to TRBJ2-7; TRBD1, the D gene given by the table, was not confirmed from the DNA. TRBV21-1 is shown as a pseudogene. The CDR3 is made up of 17 amino acids. CDR3 residues: CASRKNLLRYRGHEQYV. CDR3 bases: TGTGCCAGCAGGAAGAATTTATTGAGGTACAGGGGCCACGAGCAGTACGTC.

The rearrangement joins TRBV20-1 to TRBJ2-7; 8 positions match TRBD2. The CDR3 is 14 amino acids. J gave up 3 bases and V 3 bases, and 7 bases lay outside the gene matches. Germline values: CDR1 DFQATT, CDR2 SNEGSKA (reference sequence). CDR3 region: CSASRRGASYEQYV. CDR3 nucleotides: TGCAGTGCTAGTAGGCGGGGGGCGAGCTACGAGCAGTACGTC.

The rearrangement uses TRBV11-3 and TRBJ2-3; D is possibly TRBD2 (6 bases). The CDR3 contains 15 residues. Germline values: CDR1 SGHNT, CDR2 YENEEA. V lost 5 bases and J lost 3, with 15 bases in between. CDR3 sequence (DNA): TGTGCCAGCAGCCGACTAGGTTCCCCAACAGATACGCAGTATTTT. Residues: CASSRLGSPTDTQYF.

This chain uses TRBV2 with TRBJ1-5, with D uncertain. The CDR3 length is 13 residues. V lost 2 bases to trimming and J lost 11 bases, with 13 bases between them. The germline V gene encodes CDR1 SNHLY and CDR2 FYNNEI. DNA for the CDR3: TGTGCCAGCAGTGAATTTATGGGTCCGGCCCAGCATTTT. This encodes CASSEFMGPAQHF.

The chain links TRBV7-9 to TRBJ1-1, with D maybe TRBD1 (5 bases). V dropped 0 bases and J dropped 4 bases, with 24 bases sitting between them. The CDR3 sequence is 19 residues long. CDR1 and CDR2 (germline): SEHNR, FQNEAQ (reference sequence). For the CDR3, the DNA is TGTGCCAGCAGCTTAGCCTCAAAACTCTCCCTAACAGGCGGCACTGAAGCTTTCTTT. It codes for CASSLASKLSLTGGTEAFF.

The J gene is TRBJ1-1, the V gene TRBV2; a possible D gene is TRBD1 (5 bases). Trimming pared 6 bases from V and 3 bases from J, leaving 14 bases between. This CDR3 region has 14 residues. Germline lookup yields CDR1 SNHLY and CDR2 FYNNEI. CDR3 in amino acids: CASRSREGYTEAFF. CDR3 bases: TGTGCCAGCAGATCCCGTGAGGGGTACACTGAAGCTTTCTTT.

This clonotype was observed once. The chain joins TRBV24-1 to TRBJ2-3, with 7 bases fitting TRBD2. V was clipped by 8 bases and J by 3 bases; unmatched bases: 4. Germline-derived CDR1 and CDR2 are KGHDR and SFDVKD. The CDR3 sequence is 13 residues long. CDR3 coding DNA: TGTGCCACCAAGGGCGGGAGTACAGATACGCAGTATTTT. It specifies CATKGGSTDTQYF.

The chain combines TRBV18 with TRBJ2-7, with 9 nucleotides matching TRBD1. The CDR3 length is 14 residues. CDR1 KGHSH and CDR2 LQKENI come from the germline V gene. V shed 3 bases and J 4 bases; nucleotides not matched to a gene: 4. In DNA, the CDR3 is TGTGCCAGCTCACCCGGACAGGGGAGATACGAGCAGTACGTC. This gives the protein CASSPGQGRYEQYV.

V gene TRBV10-3 combines with J gene TRBJ2-7, with D perhaps TRBD1 (6 bases). The CDR3 contains 13 residues. The V gene's germline CDR1 is ENHRY and CDR2 SYGVKD. Trimming took off 2 bases at V and 7 bases at J, with 12 bases between the two ends. CDR3 region: CAISETGTPEQYV. CDR3 in DNA: TGTGCCATCAGTGAGACAGGGACCCCAGAGCAGTACGTC.

This chain connects TRBV27 to TRBJ1-1; D unresolved. CDR1 and CDR2 from the germline V gene are MNHEY and SMNVEV (reference sequence). The CDR3 consists of 16 residues. Trimming left V 1 base short and J 0 bases short, with 12 bases between. CDR3 sequence (DNA): TGTGCCAGCAGTTTATTGACAAACGGCTTGAACACTGAAGCTTTCTTT. Residues: CASSLLTNGLNTEAFF.

The chain employs TRBV9 and TRBJ1-5; no definite D call. Germline V gives CDR1 SGDLS, CDR2 YYNGEE. V lost 2 bases, J lost 5 bases, and 8 bases lay in between. The length of the CDR3 is 13 residues. The CDR3: CASSVNAHQPQHF. The CDR3 region has the DNA TGTGCCAGCAGCGTCAACGCGCATCAGCCCCAGCATTTT.

The chain recombines TRBV25-1 with TRBJ2-5; D not resolved. V shed 4 bases and J shed 1 base, with 10 bases lying between them. The germline V gene has CDR1 MGHDK and CDR2 SYGVNS. This CDR3 comprises 14 residues. The CDR3 sequence is CASSGWRPQETQYF. The CDR3 nucleotides are TGTGCCAGCAGTGGCTGGCGGCCCCAAGAGACCCAGTACTTC.

This clonotype was detected once. The chain carries TRBV12-3 or TRBV12-4 and TRBJ2-7; 10 positions agree with TRBD2. The CDR3 covers 16 residues. The trim removed 5 bases at V and 5 bases at J, leaving 12 bases unmatched. CDR3 sequence (DNA): TGTGCCAGCAGTAAAGAACCGGGACTAGCGAGCCACGAGCAGTACTTC. Residues: CASSKEPGLASHEQYF.

This clonotype showed up just a few times. The chain is built from TRBV7-2 and TRBJ2-1; TRBD2 matches at 14 bases. This CDR3 region has 16 residues. V trimming: 5 bases; J trimming: 4 bases; junction bases outside the gene matches: 4. CDR1 and CDR2 (germline): SGHTA, FQGNSA. The CDR3 sequence is CASSLRLAGGYNEQFF. The DNA of the CDR3 is TGTGCCAGCAGCCTTCGACTAGCGGGAGGGTACAATGAGCAGTTCTTC.